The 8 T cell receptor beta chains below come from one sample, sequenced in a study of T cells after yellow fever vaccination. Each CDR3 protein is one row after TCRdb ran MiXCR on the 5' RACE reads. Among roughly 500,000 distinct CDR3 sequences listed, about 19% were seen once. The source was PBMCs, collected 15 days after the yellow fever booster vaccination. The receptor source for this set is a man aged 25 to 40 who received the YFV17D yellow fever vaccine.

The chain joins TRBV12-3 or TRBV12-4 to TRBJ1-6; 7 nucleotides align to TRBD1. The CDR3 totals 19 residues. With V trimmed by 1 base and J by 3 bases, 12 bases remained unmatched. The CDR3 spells CASSLVTGDFDRYNSPLHF. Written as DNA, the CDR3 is TGTGCCAGCAGTTTAGTTACAGGGGATTTCGACCGCTATAATTCACCCCTCCACTTT.

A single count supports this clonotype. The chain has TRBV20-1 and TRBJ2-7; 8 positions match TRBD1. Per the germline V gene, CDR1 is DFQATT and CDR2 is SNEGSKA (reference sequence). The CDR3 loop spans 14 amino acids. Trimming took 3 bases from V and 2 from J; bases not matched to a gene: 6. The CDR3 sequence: CSASSTGGTYEQYF. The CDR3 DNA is TGCAGTGCTAGTTCCACAGGGGGTACCTACGAGCAGTACTTC.

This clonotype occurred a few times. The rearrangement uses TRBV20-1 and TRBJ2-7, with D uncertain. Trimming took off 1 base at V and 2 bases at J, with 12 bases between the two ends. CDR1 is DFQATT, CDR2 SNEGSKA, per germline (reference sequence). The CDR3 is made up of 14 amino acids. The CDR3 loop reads CSARVSQLTYEQYF. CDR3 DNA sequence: TGCAGTGCTAGAGTATCACAGCTCACCTACGAGCAGTACTTC.

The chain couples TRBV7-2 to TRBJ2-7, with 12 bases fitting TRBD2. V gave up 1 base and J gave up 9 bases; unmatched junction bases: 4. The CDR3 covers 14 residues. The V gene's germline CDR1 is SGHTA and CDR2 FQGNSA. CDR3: CASSLGLAGVRQYF. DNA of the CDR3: TGTGCCAGCAGCTTAGGACTAGCGGGAGTGAGGCAGTACTTC. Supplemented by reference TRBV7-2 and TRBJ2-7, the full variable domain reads GAGVSQSPSNKVTEKGKDVELRCDPISGHTALYWYRQSLGQGLEFLIYFQGNSAPDKSGLPSDRFSAERTGGSVSTLTIQRTQQEDSAVYLCASSLGLAGVRQYFGPGTRLTVT.

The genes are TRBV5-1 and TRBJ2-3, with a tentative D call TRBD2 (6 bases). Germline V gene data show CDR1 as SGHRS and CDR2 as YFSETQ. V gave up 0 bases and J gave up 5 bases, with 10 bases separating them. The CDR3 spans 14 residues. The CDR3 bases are TGCGCCAGCAGCTTGGAGGGCGGGGAAGATACGCAGTATTTT. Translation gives CASSLEGGEDTQYF.

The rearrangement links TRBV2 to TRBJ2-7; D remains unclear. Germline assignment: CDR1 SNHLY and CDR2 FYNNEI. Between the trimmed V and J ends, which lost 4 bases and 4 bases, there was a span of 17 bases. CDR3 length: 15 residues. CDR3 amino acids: CASSVGSPSKYEQYF. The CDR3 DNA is TGTGCCAGCAGTGTAGGATCGCCATCTAAATACGAGCAGTACTTC.

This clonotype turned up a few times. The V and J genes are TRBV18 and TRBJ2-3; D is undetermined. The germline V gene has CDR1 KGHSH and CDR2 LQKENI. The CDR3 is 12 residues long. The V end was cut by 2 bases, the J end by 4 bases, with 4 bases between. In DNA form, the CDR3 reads TGTGCCAGCTCACCAAATCCAGATACGCAGTATTTT. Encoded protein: CASSPNPDTQYF.

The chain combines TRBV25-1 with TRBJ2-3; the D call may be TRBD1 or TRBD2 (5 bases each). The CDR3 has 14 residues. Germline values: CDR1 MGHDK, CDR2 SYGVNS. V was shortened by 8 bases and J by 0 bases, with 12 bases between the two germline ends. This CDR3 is CASGHGGSTDTQYF. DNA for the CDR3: TGTGCCAGCGGTCATGGGGGTAGCACAGATACGCAGTATTTT.